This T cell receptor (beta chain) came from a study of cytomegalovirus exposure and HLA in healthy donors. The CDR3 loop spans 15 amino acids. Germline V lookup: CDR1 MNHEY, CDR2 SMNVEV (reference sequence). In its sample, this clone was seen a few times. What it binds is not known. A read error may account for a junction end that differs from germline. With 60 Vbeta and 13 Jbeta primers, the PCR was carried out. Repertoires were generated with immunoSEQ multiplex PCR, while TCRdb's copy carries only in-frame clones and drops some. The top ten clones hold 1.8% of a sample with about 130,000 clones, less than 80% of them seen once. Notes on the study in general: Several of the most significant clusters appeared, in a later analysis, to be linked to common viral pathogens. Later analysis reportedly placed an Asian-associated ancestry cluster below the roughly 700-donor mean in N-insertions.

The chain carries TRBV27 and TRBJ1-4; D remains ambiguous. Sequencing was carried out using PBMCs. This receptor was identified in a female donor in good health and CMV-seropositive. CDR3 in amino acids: CLTREGFATNEKLFF. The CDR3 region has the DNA TGCCTCACTCGGGAGGGTTTTGCAACTAATGAAAAACTGTTTTTT.